This TCR beta chain comes out of a study of blood T cell repertoires in COVID-19. Study as a whole: Samples of COVID-19 (acute and convalescent) were obtained from the United States, Italy and Spain. PBMCs, B-cell-depleted T cells, or T cells were the source of the cDNA or gDNA that made up the material.

Participants spanned ages about 18 to 100 years and resided in about 24 US areas. Using immunoSEQ multiplex PCR, the repertoire was profiled, and TCRdb retains in-frame clones only, with some absent. This table holds some 490,000 clones, 70% to 90% found once. This CDR3 contains 13 residues. Germline CDR1 is SEHNR and CDR2 is FQNEAQ (reference sequence). V was pared by 11 bases and J by 3 bases, with 17 bases between. The sequencing input was PBMCs or T cells enriched from blood (not recorded which). The V call is TRBV7-9, the J call TRBJ2-7; a possible D gene is TRBD2 (7 bases). The TCR sequence derives from a woman aged 60-70 years who had recovered from COVID-19. The CDR3 DNA reads TGTGCCGCGGGGGTGACAGGCCACTACGAGCAGTACTTC. Its translation: CAAGVTGHYEQYF.